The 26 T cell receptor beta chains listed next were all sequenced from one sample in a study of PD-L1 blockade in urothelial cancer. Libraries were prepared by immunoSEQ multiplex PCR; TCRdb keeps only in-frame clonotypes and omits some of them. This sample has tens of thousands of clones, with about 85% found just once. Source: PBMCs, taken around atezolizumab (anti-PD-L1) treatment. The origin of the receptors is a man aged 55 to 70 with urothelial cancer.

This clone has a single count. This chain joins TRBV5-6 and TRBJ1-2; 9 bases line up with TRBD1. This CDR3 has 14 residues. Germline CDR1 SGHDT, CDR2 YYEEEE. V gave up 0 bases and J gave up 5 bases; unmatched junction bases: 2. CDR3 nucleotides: TGTGCCAGCAGCTTGGACAGGGGGCAGTATGGCTACACCTTC. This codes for CASSLDRGQYGYTF.

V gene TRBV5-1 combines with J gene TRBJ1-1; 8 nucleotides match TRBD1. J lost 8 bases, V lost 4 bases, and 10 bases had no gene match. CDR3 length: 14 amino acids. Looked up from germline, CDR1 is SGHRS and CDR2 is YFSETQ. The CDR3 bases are TGCGCCAGCAGCCGCTGGACAGGGCCCGTGGAAGCTTTCTTT. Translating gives CASSRWTGPVEAFF.

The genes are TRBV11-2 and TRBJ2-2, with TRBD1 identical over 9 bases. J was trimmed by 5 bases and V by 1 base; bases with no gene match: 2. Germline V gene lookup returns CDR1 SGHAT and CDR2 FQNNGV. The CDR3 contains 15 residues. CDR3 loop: CASSLGDRVTGELFF. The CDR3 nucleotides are TGTGCCAGCAGCTTAGGGGACAGGGTAACCGGGGAGCTGTTTTTT.

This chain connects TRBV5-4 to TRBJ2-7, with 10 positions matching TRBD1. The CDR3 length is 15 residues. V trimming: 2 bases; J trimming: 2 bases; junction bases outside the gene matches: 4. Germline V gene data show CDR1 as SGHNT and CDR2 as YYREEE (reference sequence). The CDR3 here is CASSFAGTGAYEQYF. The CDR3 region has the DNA TGTGCCAGCAGCTTTGCCGGGACAGGGGCCTACGAGCAGTACTTC. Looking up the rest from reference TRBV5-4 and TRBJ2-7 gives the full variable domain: ETGVTQSPTHLIKTRGQQVTLRCSSQSGHNTVSWYQQALGQGPQFIFQYYREEENGRGNFPPRFSGLQFPNYSSELNVNALELDDSALYLCASSFAGTGAYEQYFGPGTRLTVT.

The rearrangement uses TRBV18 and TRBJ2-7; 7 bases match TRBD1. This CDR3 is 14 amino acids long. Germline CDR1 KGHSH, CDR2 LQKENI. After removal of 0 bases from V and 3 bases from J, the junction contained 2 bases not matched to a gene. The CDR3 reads CASSPPGQIYEQYF. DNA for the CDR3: TGTGCCAGCTCACCACCGGGACAGATCTACGAGCAGTACTTC.

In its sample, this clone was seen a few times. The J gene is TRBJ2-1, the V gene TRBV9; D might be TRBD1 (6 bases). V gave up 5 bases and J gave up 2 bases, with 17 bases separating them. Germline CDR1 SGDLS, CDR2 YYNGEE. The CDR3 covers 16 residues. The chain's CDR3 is CASSEQGNEAYNEQFF. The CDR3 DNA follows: TGTGCCAGCAGTGAACAGGGCAATGAGGCCTACAATGAGCAGTTCTTC.

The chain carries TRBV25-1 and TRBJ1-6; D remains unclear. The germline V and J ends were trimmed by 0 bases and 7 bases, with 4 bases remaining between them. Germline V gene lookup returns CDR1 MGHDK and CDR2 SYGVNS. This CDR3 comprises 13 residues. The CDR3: CASSEYRNSPLHF. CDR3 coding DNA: TGTGCCAGCAGTGAATACCGGAATTCACCCCTCCACTTT.

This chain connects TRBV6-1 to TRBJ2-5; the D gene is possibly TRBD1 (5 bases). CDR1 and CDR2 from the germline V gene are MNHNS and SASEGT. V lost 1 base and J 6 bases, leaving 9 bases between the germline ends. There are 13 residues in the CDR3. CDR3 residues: CASSEDRSKTQYF. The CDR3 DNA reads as TGTGCCAGCAGTGAAGACAGGTCGAAGACCCAGTACTTC.

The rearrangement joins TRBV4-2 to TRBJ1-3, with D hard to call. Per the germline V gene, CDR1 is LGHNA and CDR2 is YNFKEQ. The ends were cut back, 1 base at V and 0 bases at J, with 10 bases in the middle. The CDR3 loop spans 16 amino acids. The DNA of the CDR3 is TGTGCCAGCAGCCAAGGGTTAGCGTACTCTGGAAACACCATATATTTT. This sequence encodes CASSQGLAYSGNTIYF.

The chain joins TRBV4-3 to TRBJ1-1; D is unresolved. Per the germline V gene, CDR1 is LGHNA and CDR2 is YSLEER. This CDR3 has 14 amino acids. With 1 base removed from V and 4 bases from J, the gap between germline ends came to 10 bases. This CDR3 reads CASSQGPRSTEAFF. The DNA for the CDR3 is TGCGCCAGCAGCCAAGGGCCCCGGAGCACTGAAGCTTTCTTT.

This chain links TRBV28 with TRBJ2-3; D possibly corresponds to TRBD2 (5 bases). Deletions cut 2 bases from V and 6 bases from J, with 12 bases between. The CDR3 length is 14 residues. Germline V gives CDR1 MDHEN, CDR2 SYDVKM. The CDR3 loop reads CASSLVSREDTQYF. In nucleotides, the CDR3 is TGTGCCAGCAGTTTAGTCAGTAGGGAGGATACGCAGTATTTT.

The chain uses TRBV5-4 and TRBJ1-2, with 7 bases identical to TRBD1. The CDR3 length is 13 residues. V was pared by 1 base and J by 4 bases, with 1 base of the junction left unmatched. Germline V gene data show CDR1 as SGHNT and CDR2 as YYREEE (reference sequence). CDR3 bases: TGTGCCAGCAGCTTGAGACAGGGCTATGGCTACACCTTC. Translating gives CASSLRQGYGYTF.

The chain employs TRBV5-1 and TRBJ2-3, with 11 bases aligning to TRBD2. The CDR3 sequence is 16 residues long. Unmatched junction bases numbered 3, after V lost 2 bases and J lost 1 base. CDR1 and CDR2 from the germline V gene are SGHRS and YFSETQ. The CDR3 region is CASSLILAGGTDTQYF. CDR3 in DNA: TGCGCCAGCAGCTTAATACTAGCGGGGGGCACAGATACGCAGTATTTT.

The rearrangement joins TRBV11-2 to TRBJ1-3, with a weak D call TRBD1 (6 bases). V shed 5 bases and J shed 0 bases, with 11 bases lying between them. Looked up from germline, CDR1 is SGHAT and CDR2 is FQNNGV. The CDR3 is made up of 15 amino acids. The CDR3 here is CASSRTGTSGNTIYF. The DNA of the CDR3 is TGTGCCAGCAGCCGTACAGGGACCTCTGGAAACACCATATATTTT.

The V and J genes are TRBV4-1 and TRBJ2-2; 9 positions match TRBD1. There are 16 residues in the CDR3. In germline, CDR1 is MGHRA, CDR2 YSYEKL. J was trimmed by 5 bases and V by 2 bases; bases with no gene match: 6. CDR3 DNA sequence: TGCGCCAGCAGCCAAACCGGGACAGGGTGGACCGGGGAGCTGTTTTTT. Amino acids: CASSQTGTGWTGELFF.

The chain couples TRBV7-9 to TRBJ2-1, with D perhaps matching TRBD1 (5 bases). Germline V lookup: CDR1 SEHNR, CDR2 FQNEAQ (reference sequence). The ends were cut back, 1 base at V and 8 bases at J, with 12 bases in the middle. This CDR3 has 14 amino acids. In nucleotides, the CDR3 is TGTGCCAGCAGCTTAGGACAGCCCGTCGATGAGCAGTTCTTC. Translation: CASSLGQPVDEQFF. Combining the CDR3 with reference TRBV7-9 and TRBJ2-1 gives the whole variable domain DTGVSQNPRHKITKRGQNVTFRCDPISEHNRLYWYRQTLGQGPEFLTYFQNEAQLEKSRLLSDRFSAERPKGSFSTLEIQRTEQGDSAMYLCASSLGQPVDEQFFGPGTRLTVL.

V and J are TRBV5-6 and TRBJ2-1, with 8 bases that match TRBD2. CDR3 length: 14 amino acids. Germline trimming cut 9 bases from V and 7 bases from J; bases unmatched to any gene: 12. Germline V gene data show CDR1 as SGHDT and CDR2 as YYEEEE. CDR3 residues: CAIGTIASGNEQFF. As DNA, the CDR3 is TGTGCCATCGGCACAATAGCTAGCGGGAATGAGCAGTTCTTC. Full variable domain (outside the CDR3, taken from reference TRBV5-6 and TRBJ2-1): DAGVTQSPTHLIKTRGQQVTLRCSPKSGHDTVSWYQQALGQGPQFIFQYYEEEERQRGNFPDRFSGHQFPNYSSELNVNALLLGDSALYLCAIGTIASGNEQFFGPGTRLTVL.

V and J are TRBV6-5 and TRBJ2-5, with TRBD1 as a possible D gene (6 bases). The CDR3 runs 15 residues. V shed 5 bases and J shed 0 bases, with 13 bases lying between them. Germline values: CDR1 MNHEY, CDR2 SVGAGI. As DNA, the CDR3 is TGTGCCAGCAGTCTCCGCCGGGACAACCAAGAGACCCAGTACTTC. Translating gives CASSLRRDNQETQYF.

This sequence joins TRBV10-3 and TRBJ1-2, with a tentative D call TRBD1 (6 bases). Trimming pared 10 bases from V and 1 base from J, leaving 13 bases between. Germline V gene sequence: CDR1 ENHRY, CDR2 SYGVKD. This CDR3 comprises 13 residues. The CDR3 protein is CATQQGINYGYTF. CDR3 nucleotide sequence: TGTGCCACCCAACAGGGAATTAACTATGGCTACACCTTC.

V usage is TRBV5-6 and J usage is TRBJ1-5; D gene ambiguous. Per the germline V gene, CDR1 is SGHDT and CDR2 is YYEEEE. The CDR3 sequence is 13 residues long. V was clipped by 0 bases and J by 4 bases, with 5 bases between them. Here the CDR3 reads CASSLAVNQPQHF. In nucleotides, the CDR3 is TGTGCCAGCAGCTTGGCCGTTAATCAGCCCCAGCATTTT. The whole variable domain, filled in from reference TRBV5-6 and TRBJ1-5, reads DAGVTQSPTHLIKTRGQQVTLRCSPKSGHDTVSWYQQALGQGPQFIFQYYEEEERQRGNFPDRFSGHQFPNYSSELNVNALLLGDSALYLCASSLAVNQPQHFGDGTRLSIL.

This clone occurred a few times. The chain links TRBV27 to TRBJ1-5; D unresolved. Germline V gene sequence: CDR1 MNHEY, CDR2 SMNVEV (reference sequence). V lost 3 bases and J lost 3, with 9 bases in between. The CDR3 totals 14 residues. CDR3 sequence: CASSFNSFNQPQHF. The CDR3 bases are TGTGCCAGCAGTTTTAACAGCTTCAATCAGCCCCAGCATTTT.

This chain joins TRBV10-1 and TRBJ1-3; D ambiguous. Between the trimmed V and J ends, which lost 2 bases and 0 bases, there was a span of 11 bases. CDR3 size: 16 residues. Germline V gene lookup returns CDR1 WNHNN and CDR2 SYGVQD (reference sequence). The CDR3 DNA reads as TGCGCCAGCAGTGAGAACAGCCCCCGCTCTGGAAACACCATATATTTT. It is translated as CASSENSPRSGNTIYF.

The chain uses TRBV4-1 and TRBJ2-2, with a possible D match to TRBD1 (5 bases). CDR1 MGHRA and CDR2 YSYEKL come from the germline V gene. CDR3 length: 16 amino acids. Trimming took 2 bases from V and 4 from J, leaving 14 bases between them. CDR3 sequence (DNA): TGCGCCAGCAGCCAACTTTGGGGCGCAGGCACCGGGGAGCTGTTTTTT. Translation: CASSQLWGAGTGELFF.

Here the CDR3 DNA reads TGTGCCAGCAGCTTAATGGTTGGGAGCTACAATGAGCAGTTCTTC. Amino acid sequence: CASSLMVGSYNEQFF. The chain has TRBV7-3 and TRBJ2-1, with a possible D match to TRBD2 (5 bases). V was trimmed by 1 base and J by 3 bases, leaving 10 bases between them. Germline values: CDR1 SGHTA, CDR2 FQGTGA. This CDR3 comprises 15 residues.

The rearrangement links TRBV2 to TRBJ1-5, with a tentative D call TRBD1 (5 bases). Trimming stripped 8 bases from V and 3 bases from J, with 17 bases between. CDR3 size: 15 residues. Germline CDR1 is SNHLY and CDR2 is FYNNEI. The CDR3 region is CASVREAGSNQPQHF. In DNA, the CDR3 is TGTGCCAGCGTACGGGAGGCAGGGTCCAATCAGCCCCAGCATTTT.

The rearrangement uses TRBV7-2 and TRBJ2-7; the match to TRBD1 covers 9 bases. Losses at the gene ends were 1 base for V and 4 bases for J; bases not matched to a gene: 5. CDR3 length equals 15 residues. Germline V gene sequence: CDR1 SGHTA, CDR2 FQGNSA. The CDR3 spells CASSLELGQGYEQYF. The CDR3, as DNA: TGTGCCAGCAGCTTAGAGTTGGGACAGGGTTACGAGCAGTACTTC.